This T cell receptor (beta chain) stems from a study of shared clonotypes between healthy human individuals. General study findings and limits: Clonotypes shared by all four donors outscored non-shared clonotypes in generation probability. The sole specimen, blood, was sampled, and tissue repertoires likely differ.

Sequencing used immunoSEQ multiplex PCR; TCRdb keeps in-frame clones, though not all of them. In the table there are 2 million to 2.5 million clones, around 95% of which are singletons. The CDR3 is made up of 13 amino acids. Between the trimmed V and J ends, which lost 6 bases and 3 bases, there was a span of 11 bases. Germline CDR1 ENHRY, CDR2 SYGVKD. About this clone: Its antigen is still unknown.

Splitting the CD4+ cells yielded a CD45RA+ naive subset and a CD45RA-negative memory subset. The sequencing sample was made of naive CD4+ T cells sorted from blood. Specified subset: CD45RA+ positively selected. This sequence joins TRBV10-3 and TRBJ2-5; D is perhaps TRBD1 or TRBD2 (6 bases each). The TCR originated in a man aged 18 to 30 in good health. For the CDR3, the DNA is TGTGCCATCAGCTCTAGGGGGGAAGAGACCCAGTACTTC. This gives the protein CAISSRGEETQYF.